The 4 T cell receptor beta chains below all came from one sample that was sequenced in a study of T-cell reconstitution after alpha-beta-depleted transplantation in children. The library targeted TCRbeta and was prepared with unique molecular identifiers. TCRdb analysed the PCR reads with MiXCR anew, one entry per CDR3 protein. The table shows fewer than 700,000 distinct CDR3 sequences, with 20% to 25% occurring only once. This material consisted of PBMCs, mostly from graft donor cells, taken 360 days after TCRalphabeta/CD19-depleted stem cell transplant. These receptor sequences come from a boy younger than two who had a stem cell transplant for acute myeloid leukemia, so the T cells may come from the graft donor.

CDR3 DNA: TGTGCCACCAGTGGGGCTGGGTCAGATACGCAGTATTTT. Its translation: CATSGAGSDTQYF. The gene calls are TRBV24-1 and TRBJ2-3, with D unresolved. Trimming cost V 5 bases and J 4 bases, with 9 bases left between them. Germline CDR1 is KGHDR and CDR2 is SFDVKD. The CDR3 is 13 residues long.

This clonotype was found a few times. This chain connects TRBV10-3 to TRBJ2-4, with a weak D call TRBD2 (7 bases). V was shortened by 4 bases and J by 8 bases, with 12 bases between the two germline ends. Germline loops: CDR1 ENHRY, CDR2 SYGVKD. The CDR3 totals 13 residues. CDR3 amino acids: CAISGGGRDIQYF. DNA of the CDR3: TGTGCCATCAGTGGGGGGGGCCGTGACATTCAGTACTTC.

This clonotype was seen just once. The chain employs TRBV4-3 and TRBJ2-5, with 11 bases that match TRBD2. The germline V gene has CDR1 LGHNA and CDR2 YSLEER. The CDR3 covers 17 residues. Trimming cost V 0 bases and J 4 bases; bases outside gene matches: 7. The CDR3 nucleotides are TGCGCCAGCAGCCAAGATCCTAGACTAGCGGGGTTAGAGACCCAGTACTTC. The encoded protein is CASSQDPRLAGLETQYF.

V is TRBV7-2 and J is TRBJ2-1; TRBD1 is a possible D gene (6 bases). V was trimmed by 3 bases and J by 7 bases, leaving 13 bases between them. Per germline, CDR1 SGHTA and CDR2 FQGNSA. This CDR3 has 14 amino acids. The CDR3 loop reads CASSLSTGSNEQFF. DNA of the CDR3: TGTGCCAGCAGCTTGAGTACAGGGAGTAATGAGCAGTTCTTC.